The T cell receptor (beta chain) under discussion was sequenced for a study of OX40 agonist ivuxolimab in advanced cancers. J gave up 6 bases and V 4 bases, and 14 bases lay outside the gene matches. CDR1 and CDR2 from the germline V gene are SGDLS and YYNGEE. The CDR3 is made up of 16 amino acids. Clones were sequenced by immunoSEQ multiplex PCR, and TCRdb holds only the in-frame ones, with some missing. The sample shows around 80,000 clones, around 92% of them seen only once. This specimen consisted of CD4+ or CD8+ T cells sorted from blood, obtained in a trial of the OX40 agonist ivuxolimab. The clonotype was recovered from an adult with an advanced solid tumor such as melanoma, head and neck, liver or kidney cancer. V gene TRBV9 combines with J gene TRBJ2-3, with 7 bases aligning to TRBD2. CDR3 DNA sequence: TGTGCCAGCAGCCCGGAGATAGCGGGCTCAGGTGATACGCAGTATTTT. Its protein is CASSPEIAGSGDTQYF.